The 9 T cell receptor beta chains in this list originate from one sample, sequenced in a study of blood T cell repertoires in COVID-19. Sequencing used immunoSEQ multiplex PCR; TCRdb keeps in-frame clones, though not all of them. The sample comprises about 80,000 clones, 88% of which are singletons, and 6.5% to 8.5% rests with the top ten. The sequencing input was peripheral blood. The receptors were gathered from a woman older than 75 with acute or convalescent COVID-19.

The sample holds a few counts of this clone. This chain's CDR3 is CASSYSDMNTEAFF. CDR3 in DNA: TGTGCCAGCAGTTACTCGGACATGAACACTGAAGCTTTCTTT. The chain is built from TRBV6-2 or TRBV6-3 and TRBJ1-1; tentatively, D is TRBD1 (5 bases). Germline-derived CDR1 and CDR2 are MNHEY and SVGEGT. This CDR3 has 14 residues. Trimming took off 0 bases at V and 0 bases at J, with 5 bases between the two ends.

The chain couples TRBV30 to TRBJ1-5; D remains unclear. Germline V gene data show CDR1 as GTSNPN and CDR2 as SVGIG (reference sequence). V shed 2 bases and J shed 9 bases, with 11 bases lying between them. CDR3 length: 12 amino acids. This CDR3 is CAWSLGSPPQHF. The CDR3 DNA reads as TGTGCCTGGAGTCTAGGGAGTCCGCCCCAGCATTTT.

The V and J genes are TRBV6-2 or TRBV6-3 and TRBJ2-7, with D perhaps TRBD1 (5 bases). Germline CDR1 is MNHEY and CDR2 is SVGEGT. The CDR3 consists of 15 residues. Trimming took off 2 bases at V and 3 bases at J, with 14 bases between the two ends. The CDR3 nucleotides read TGTGCCAGCAGTTACGACAGACTCCGAGGCTACGAGCAGTACTTC. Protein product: CASSYDRLRGYEQYF.

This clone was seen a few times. The CDR3 DNA follows: TGTGCCAGCAGTCTATTAACAGGGGGTGGCACTGAAGCTTTCTTT. Translating gives CASSLLTGGGTEAFF. The chain carries TRBV14 and TRBJ1-1; 8 bases align to TRBD1. Germline CDR1 reads SGHDN; CDR2 reads FVKESK. V was pared by 6 bases and J by 4 bases, with 10 bases of the junction left unmatched. CDR3 length: 15 amino acids.

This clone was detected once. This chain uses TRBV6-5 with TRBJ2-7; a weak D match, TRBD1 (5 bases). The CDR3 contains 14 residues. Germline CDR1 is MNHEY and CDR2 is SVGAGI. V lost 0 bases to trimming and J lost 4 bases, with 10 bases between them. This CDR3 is CASSYSGPSYEQYF. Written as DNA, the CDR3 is TGTGCCAGCAGTTACTCGGGGCCCTCGTACGAGCAGTACTTC.

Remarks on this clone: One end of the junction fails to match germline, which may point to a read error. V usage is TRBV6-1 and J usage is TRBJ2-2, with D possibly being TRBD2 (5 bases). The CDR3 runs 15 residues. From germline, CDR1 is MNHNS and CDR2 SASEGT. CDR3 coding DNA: TGTGCCAGCAGTGAACGGGCGTACGAACACCGGGGAGCTGTTTTT. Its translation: CASSERAYEHRGAVF.

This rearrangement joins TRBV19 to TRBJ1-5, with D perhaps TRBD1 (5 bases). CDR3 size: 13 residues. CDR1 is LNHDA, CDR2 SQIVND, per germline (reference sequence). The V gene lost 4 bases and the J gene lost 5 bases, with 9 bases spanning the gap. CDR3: CASSRQGDQPQHF. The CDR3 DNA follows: TGTGCCAGTAGTAGACAAGGGGATCAGCCCCAGCATTTT.

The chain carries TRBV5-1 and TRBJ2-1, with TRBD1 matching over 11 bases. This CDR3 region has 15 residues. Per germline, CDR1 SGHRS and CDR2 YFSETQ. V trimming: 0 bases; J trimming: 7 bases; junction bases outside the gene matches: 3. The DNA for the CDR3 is TGCGCCAGCAGCTTGGGGACAGGGGGCTTAAATGAGCAGTTCTTC. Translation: CASSLGTGGLNEQFF. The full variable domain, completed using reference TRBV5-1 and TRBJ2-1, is KAGVTQTPRYLIKTRGQQVTLSCSPISGHRSVSWYQQTPGQGLQFLFEYFSETQRNKGNFPGRFSGRQFSNSRSEMNVSTLELGDSALYLCASSLGTGGLNEQFFGPGTRLTVL.

The CDR3: CASSLAGQREGREQYF. DNA for the CDR3: TGTGCCAGCAGCTTAGCAGGACAGCGGGAGGGCCGAGAGCAGTACTTC. This sequence joins TRBV7-8 and TRBJ2-7, with 10 bases lining up with TRBD2. CDR3 length: 16 amino acids. V shed 0 bases and J 7 bases; nucleotides not matched to a gene: 9. The V gene's germline CDR1 is SGHVS and CDR2 FQNEAQ.